This T cell receptor beta chain appears in the sequencing data of a study of cytomegalovirus exposure and HLA in healthy donors. Looking at the study overall: It was reported in a later analysis that the same platform had been used for the 90 to 150 validation repertoires as for the 666 first-cohort repertoires. Study-level findings and limits: A few chains tied to CMV proved CMV antigen-specific in vitro. The dataset shows that most TCR sequences were rare, while some public TCRs occurred in many donors.

The assay was immunoSEQ multiplex PCR, and TCRdb's table has in-frame clones only and misses some. Counted here are under 200,000 clones, over 85% occurring once; the ten biggest clones make up around 4.4%. The ends were cut back, 4 bases at V and 3 bases at J, with 13 bases in the middle. The CDR3 has 14 amino acids. In germline, CDR1 is SGHNT, CDR2 YENEEA. For this clone: Antigen specificity is unknown.

The sample was PBMCs. The chain is built from TRBV11-3 and TRBJ2-7, with TRBD1 as a possible D gene (5 bases). The origin of this receptor is a young man in good health and CMV-seropositive. CDR3: CASSSQATGYEQYF. The CDR3 bases are TGTGCCAGCAGCTCACAGGCGACGGGCTACGAGCAGTACTTC.